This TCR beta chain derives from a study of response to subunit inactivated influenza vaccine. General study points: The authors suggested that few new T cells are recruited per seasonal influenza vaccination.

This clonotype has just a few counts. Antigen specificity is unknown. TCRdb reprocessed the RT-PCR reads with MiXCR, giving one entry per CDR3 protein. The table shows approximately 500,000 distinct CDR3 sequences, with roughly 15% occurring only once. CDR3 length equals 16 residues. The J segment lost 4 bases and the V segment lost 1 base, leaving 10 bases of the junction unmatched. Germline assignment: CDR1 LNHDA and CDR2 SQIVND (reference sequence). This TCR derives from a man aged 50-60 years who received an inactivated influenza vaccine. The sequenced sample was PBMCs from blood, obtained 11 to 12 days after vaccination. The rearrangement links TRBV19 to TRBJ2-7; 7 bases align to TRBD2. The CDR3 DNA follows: TGTGCCAGTAGTATAGTGCCGGGAGGAACTTTTTACGAGCAGTACTTC. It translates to CASSIVPGGTFYEQYF.